This T cell receptor beta chain was identified during a study of blood T cell repertoires in COVID-19. In the study overall: The analysed material was cDNA or gDNA that came from T cells, B-cell-depleted T cells, or PBMCs.

Study processing details: The authors estimated nucleated cell counts from reference gene primer amplification. This table comes from immunoSEQ multiplex PCR, and its TCRdb copy is limited to in-frame clones, with some not included. Clone size and V and J calls were adopted from that table, with D and trimming inferred from the DNA. The table records 80,000 to 95,000 clones, approximately 86% of them present only once. The CDR3 is made up of 19 amino acids. V lost 0 bases and J 0 bases, leaving 20 bases between the germline ends. Germline V lookup: CDR1 SGHNT, CDR2 YYREEE (reference sequence). The receptor comes from a human donor in a cohort sampled during active COVID-19. V gene TRBV5-4 combines with J gene TRBJ2-3; a weak D match, TRBD2 (6 bases). The specimen was peripheral blood. In nucleotides, the CDR3 is TGTGCCAGCAGCTTGGGAGGTAGCGGCGGGGTCCGTAGCACAGATACGCAGTATTTT. This sequence encodes CASSLGGSGGVRSTDTQYF.